This T cell receptor beta chain was sequenced for a study of CD8+ T cells in alopecia areata. General observations from the study: Among the cells sequenced in scalp samples are also the resident alphabeta T cells of normal skin. Higher clonality was seen in lesional scalp than in normal scalp, especially in alopecia totalis/universalis.

As regards this clone: Antigen: not known.

Investigators isolated RNA and reverse transcribed it into cDNA to act as the sequencing template. Generated by immunoSEQ multiplex PCR, the TCRdb table keeps only in-frame clones and is missing some. Of approximately 210,000 clones in the sample, about 64% are singletons; the top ten hold more than 3.5%. Trimming removed 0 bases from V and 5 bases from J, with 13 bases in between. This CDR3 region has 15 residues. Germline V gives CDR1 SGDLS, CDR2 YYNGEE. Treatment specified: oral pan-JAK inhibitor, 5-10 mg twice daily. From alopecia areata patients, lesional scalp punch biopsies and peripheral blood were collected.

This sequence joins TRBV9 and TRBJ2-3; D perhaps matches TRBD2 (7 bases). The source material was CD4+ T cells sorted from blood, sampled at week 4, from a patient treated with tofacitinib. The receptor's source is a human donor with alopecia areata. The CDR3 nucleotides read TGTGCCAGCAGCGTAGATGGGGGGGCAAAAGATACGCAGTATTTT. The encoded protein is CASSVDGGAKDTQYF. Together with reference TRBV9 and TRBJ2-3, the CDR3 gives the full variable domain: DSGVTQTPKHLITATGQRVTLRCSPRSGDLSVYWYQQSLDQGLQFLIQYYNGEERAKGNILERFSAQQFPDLHSELNLSSLELGDSALYFCASSVDGGAKDTQYFGPGTRLTVL.